A single T cell receptor beta chain is shown here with its context. The data were produced by immunoSEQ multiplex PCR, yet TCRdb's version contains in-frame clones alone and is incomplete. The data hold 20,000 to 30,000 clones, with around 83% observed a single time. Trimming left V 5 bases short and J 3 bases short, with 5 bases between. This CDR3 has 11 amino acids. CDR1 is SGHAT and CDR2 is FQNNGV in the germline V gene. The sample belongs to a study of ipilimumab plus nivolumab after autologous stem cell transplantation. For the study at large: Median doses per patient: roughly five ipilimumab, seven to nine nivolumab.

Checkpoint therapy with ipilimumab 1 mg/kg began 14 to 28 days after transplant. The V and J genes are TRBV11-2 and TRBJ2-7, with D uncertain. Sequenced material: PBMCs, taken in a trial of ipilimumab plus nivolumab as post-transplant consolidation. This receptor was obtained from a male donor with diffuse large B-cell lymphoma. The CDR3 sequence: CASSVSYEQYF. In nucleotides, the CDR3 is TGTGCCAGCAGCGTCAGCTACGAGCAGTACTTC.